Included here is one TCR beta chain sequence, with context. This clone was found a few times. Its target antigen remains unknown. No much larger clone is present one base from it, and per-base qualities are unavailable. The donors were healthy, HIV-negative adults who had no recently reported acute infections or vaccinations. Every donor was a Caucasian adult residing in Nashville, Tennessee, USA. CD4+ T cells were enriched through magnetic negative selection, after which naive cells were positively selected on CD45RA and the remaining negative fraction served as the memory subset. After blood collection by leukapheresis, PBMCs were isolated using Ficoll-Histopaque density gradient centrifugation and then cryopreserved in the vapor phase of liquid nitrogen. Purity and quantity of every magnetically sorted T cell population were checked by analytical flow cytometry. Genomic DNA was isolated from each sorted fraction and quantified by UV absorbance on a Nanodrop 2000c.

The data belong to a study of shared clonotypes between healthy human individuals (dated by TCRdb to 2018 to 2020). Regarding the complete study: The cohort comprised two women and a few men aged 18 to 49 years. Blood TCR repertoires of about five healthy adults were deeply sequenced to estimate repertoire size and the extent of clonotype sharing between individuals. Leukapheresis yielded between about 0.8 and 8.9 billion PBMCs per donor. Libraries were prepared and TCR repertoires were sequenced by different laboratories using diverse techniques, in order to increase sequencing depth and limit assay-specific biases. For each donor, CD4 naive and CD4 memory were each run on three plates, CD8 naive on two plates, and CD8 memory on one plate. Paper-wide results and their limitations: Larger estimated clonotype richness was generally found for naive subsets than for memory subsets. Incomplete sequencing was indicated by rarefaction of sorted-subset datasets, despite the large sequencing depth. Because the study included only a small number of donors, the genetic and exposure-history diversity represented was limited. Sharing across a few donors was observed for around 5% of naive CD4, under 4% of naive CD8, 2% to 2.5% of memory CD4, and approximately 0.41% of memory CD8 clonotypes. Sampling was restricted to blood, and TCR repertoires in tissues likely differ from the TCR repertoires found in blood. Based on pairwise subsampling, the degree of clonotype sharing among donors was expected to be affected by sequencing depth. Compared with non-shared clonotypes, the clonotypes found in all four sorted-subset donors had higher generation probabilities.

Measured from the cysteine to the phenylalanine, the CDR3 is 13 residues long. The CDR3 DNA has 39 bases and is translated from base 1. Trimming costs V 0 bases and J 7 bases, and their ends lie 7 bases apart. CDR1 and CDR2 were assigned from the germline V gene as MGHDK and SYGVNS. Using the deep immunoSEQ assay, TCR CDR3 regions were amplified from genomic DNA by multiplex PCR. Extracted genomic DNA from each cell subset was spread evenly across all wells of several immunoSEQ 96-well plates, with each plate serving as a replicate. Each replicate PCR for sorted subsets received roughly 0.2 ug genomic DNA, equal to roughly 30,000 T cell genomes. Purified libraries were measured with a Qubit 3.0 fluorometer, size-checked on a Bioanalyzer 2100, and measured again with the KAPA Library Quantification kit. Every immunoSEQ 96-well plate was sequenced on a separate single-read 150-cycle Illumina NextSeq 550 flow cell. Per the authors' processing: Because the immunoSEQ output included only junctional sequences and no quality scores, the filtering could not be the same as the filtering used for full-length reads. Sequences were annotated with PyIR, a Python wrapper for IgBLAST v1.9, and V/J genes and CDR3 were assigned using IMGT germline references. Reads were filtered out if the reads had weak V/J assignments (E-value above 1e-6), no CDR3, stop codons, out-of-frame junctions, or ambiguous translated residues. V3J clonotypes were defined by identical inferred V gene, J gene, and CDR3 amino acid sequence. Percentage overlap between repertoires was computed as shared unique clonotypes divided by the size of the smaller repertoire. RTK rarefaction, the Chao1 estimator, and Recon v2.1 estimates of unobserved clonotypes were used to assess repertoire richness. Generation probabilities were computed with OLGA for all TCRbeta clonotypes obtained by the gDNA method from a handful of donors. Drawn from immuneACCESS, this table holds only the in-frame rearrangements with V and J called that TCRdb kept. Clones are partly lost; checked studies trace under half to an unresolved V gene and leave the rest unexplained. D and trimming were read from the DNA, whereas the V and J calls and clone size are those reported in that table. Within this sample are about 710,000 clones, with around 70% of them counted one time only. The ten most abundant clones make up under 2% of the sample.

Sequenced material: memory CD4+ T cells sorted from blood. The cell subset or site label corresponds to: CD45RA-negative fraction. This TCR was sampled from a woman aged 25-40 years in good health. The receptor chain draws on TRBV25-1 and TRBJ2-1; the D gene is unclear. The CDR3 region: CASSEYLANEQFF. The DNA reads TGTGCCAGCAGTGAATACTTGGCGAATGAGCAGTTCTTC.